What follows are 32 T cell receptor beta chains derived from one specimen sequenced in a study of blood T cell repertoires in COVID-19. Sequencing was performed with immunoSEQ multiplex PCR; in TCRdb, only in-frame clones are kept and a portion is missing. The profile shows around 290,000 clones, 80% to 90% of them singletons. Material: peripheral blood. The receptors derive from a man aged 40-55 years with acute or convalescent COVID-19.

The gene calls are TRBV18 and TRBJ1-1, with 10 bases matching TRBD1. V shed 5 bases, J shed 3 bases, and the junction held 6 bases outside the gene matches. This CDR3 contains 15 residues. Germline values: CDR1 KGHSH, CDR2 LQKENI. CDR3 in amino acids: CASSGTGEGYTEAFF. The CDR3 bases are TGTGCCAGCTCAGGGACAGGGGAAGGGTACACTGAAGCTTTCTTT. Based on the CDR3 plus reference TRBV18 and TRBJ1-1, the full variable domain is NAGVMQNPRHLVRRRGQEARLRCSPMKGHSHVYWYRQLPEEGLKFMVYLQKENIIDESGMPKERFSAEFPKEGPSILRIQQVVRGDSAAYFCASSGTGEGYTEAFFGQGTRLTVV.

The chain is built from TRBV7-3 and TRBJ2-7, with 11 bases fitting TRBD1. The CDR3 covers 15 residues. Germline loops: CDR1 SGHTA, CDR2 FQGTGA. V was pared by 2 bases and J by 2 bases, with 2 bases of the junction left unmatched. CDR3 bases: TGTGCCAGCAGCTTAGGGACAGGGGGAGCCTACGAGCAGTACTTC. It specifies CASSLGTGGAYEQYF.

V usage is TRBV21-1 and J usage is TRBJ1-6. TRBV21-1 is tagged as a pseudogene. The CDR3 is 16 residues long. The CDR3 bases are TGTGCCAGCAGCAAAGGGTTTTCGGGGGATAATTCACCCCTCCACTTT. This codes for CASSKGFSGDNSPLHF.

The chain carries TRBV2 and TRBJ2-2, with D maybe TRBD2 (6 bases). Trimming removed 6 bases at V and 4 bases at J, with 15 bases between. Germline V lookup: CDR1 SNHLY, CDR2 FYNNEI. This CDR3 spans 15 amino acids. The CDR3: CASSKGTPTTGELFF. The CDR3 DNA reads as TGTGCCAGCAGCAAAGGGACTCCTACCACCGGGGAGCTGTTTTTT.

This clone was seen only a few times. The chain recombines TRBV27 with TRBJ1-1; 7 nucleotides align to TRBD1. The germline gives CDR1 MNHEY, CDR2 SMNVEV (reference sequence). This CDR3 has 14 residues. V shed 7 bases, J shed 4 bases, and the junction held 9 bases outside the gene matches. The CDR3 DNA is TGTGCCAGCACCACTGACAGGGTCGGCACTGAAGCTTTCTTT. This translates into CASTTDRVGTEAFF.

V gene TRBV11-2 combines with J gene TRBJ1-3, with 7 bases lining up with TRBD1. The CDR3 is 16 amino acids. Per the germline V gene, CDR1 is SGHAT and CDR2 is FQNNGV. The J segment lost 0 bases and the V segment lost 5 bases, leaving 7 bases of the junction unmatched. This CDR3 is CASSAQGLISGNTIYF. Written as DNA, the CDR3 is TGTGCCAGCAGCGCACAGGGGCTCATCTCTGGAAACACCATATATTTT.

The chain couples TRBV10-3 to TRBJ1-2, with 7 bases matching TRBD1. V lost 6 bases to trimming and J lost 5 bases; unmatched junction nucleotides: 9. Germline V gene sequence: CDR1 ENHRY, CDR2 SYGVKD. This CDR3 is built from 14 residues. The chain's CDR3 is CAISPGQELYGYTF. The CDR3 DNA follows: TGTGCCATCAGCCCTGGACAGGAGTTATATGGCTACACCTTC.

This chain joins TRBV5-8 and TRBJ2-7, with D tentatively TRBD1 (6 bases). There are 12 residues in the CDR3. With 6 bases removed from V and 5 bases from J, the gap between germline ends came to 12 bases. The germline V gene encodes CDR1 SGHTS and CDR2 YDEGEE. DNA for the CDR3: TGTGCCAGCACCCGGACAGTAAACGAGCAGTACTTC. Amino acids: CASTRTVNEQYF.

The chain carries TRBV19 and TRBJ1-2, with 9 bases identical to TRBD1. V gave up 6 bases and J gave up 5 bases; unmatched junction bases: 13. The CDR3 has 16 amino acids. Germline V gene lookup returns CDR1 LNHDA and CDR2 SQIVND (reference sequence). This chain's CDR3 is CASREGQGKARYGYTF. In DNA form, the CDR3 reads TGTGCCAGTAGGGAGGGACAGGGCAAGGCGCGGTATGGCTACACCTTC.

CDR3 loop: CATSPGLRNTDTQYF. The DNA of the CDR3 is TGTGCCACCAGTCCGGGACTCAGAAACACAGATACGCAGTATTTT. V is TRBV24-1 and J is TRBJ2-3, with a weak D call TRBD2 (6 bases). CDR1 is KGHDR, CDR2 SFDVKD, per germline. The CDR3 runs to 15 residues. V lost 6 bases and J 2 bases, leaving 14 bases between the germline ends.

V usage is TRBV6-5 and J usage is TRBJ2-7, with D maybe TRBD1 (5 bases). This CDR3 comprises 12 residues. Trimming removed 6 bases at V and 3 bases at J, with 9 bases between. The germline CDR1 and CDR2 sequences are MNHEY and SVGAGI. Here the CDR3 DNA reads TGTGCCAGCAGCCGACAGAGCTACGAGCAGTACTTC. Translation gives CASSRQSYEQYF.

The sample holds a few counts of this clone. V is TRBV28 and J is TRBJ1-5, with D unclear. Trimming pared 7 bases from V and 11 bases from J, leaving 21 bases between. CDR3 length equals 14 residues. Germline lookup yields CDR1 MDHEN and CDR2 SYDVKM. The CDR3 here is CASTLESGVATQHF. The CDR3 coding sequence is TGTGCCAGCACCCTAGAGAGCGGGGTTGCGACCCAGCATTTT.

V is TRBV19 and J is TRBJ2-3; the D is unclear. V was shortened by 3 bases and J by 10 bases, with 14 bases between the two germline ends. Per the germline V gene, CDR1 is LNHDA and CDR2 is SQIVND (reference sequence). This CDR3 spans 13 amino acids. In DNA form, the CDR3 reads TGTGCCAGTAGTATGATCGTGGGCCGTTCGCAGTATTTT. This sequence encodes CASSMIVGRSQYF.

The chain links TRBV5-1 to TRBJ2-1; D is unclear. CDR3 length equals 13 residues. V dropped 1 base and J dropped 6 bases, with 8 bases sitting between them. CDR1 and CDR2 (germline): SGHRS, YFSETQ. CDR3 in DNA: TGCGCCAGCAGCTTGATGGCAACCAATGAGCAGTTCTTC. Translation gives CASSLMATNEQFF.

The V and J genes are TRBV7-6 and TRBJ2-2; perhaps TRBD1 as D (6 bases). Deletions cut 6 bases from V and 6 bases from J, with 23 bases between. The length of the CDR3 is 17 residues. Germline V gene lookup returns CDR1 SGHVS and CDR2 FNYEAQ. The chain's CDR3 is CASRSRPQAGVAGELFF. Written as DNA, the CDR3 is TGTGCCAGCAGATCGCGTCCTCAGGCAGGGGTAGCCGGGGAGCTGTTTTTT. Looking up the rest from reference TRBV7-6 and TRBJ2-2 gives the full variable domain: GAGVSQSPRYKVTKRGQDVALRCDPISGHVSLYWYRQALGQGPEFLTYFNYEAQQDKSGLPNDRFSAERPEGSISTLTIQRTEQRDSAMYRCASRSRPQAGVAGELFFGEGSRLTVL.

This chain connects TRBV28 to TRBJ1-2; 10 positions agree with TRBD1. The ends lost 4 bases at V and 13 bases at J; junction bases unmatched: 9. The CDR3 loop spans 13 amino acids. The germline CDR1 and CDR2 sequences are MDHEN and SYDVKM. CDR3 loop: CASSSGQGGHPTF. The CDR3 bases are TGTGCCAGCAGTTCAGGACAGGGGGGTCACCCCACCTTC.

The chain combines TRBV6-5 with TRBJ2-7, with 8 bases lining up with TRBD2. CDR1 and CDR2 from the germline V gene are MNHEY and SVGAGI. This CDR3 is 12 amino acids long. J lost 2 bases, V lost 10 bases, and 4 bases had no gene match. CDR3 protein: CATAGAAYEQYF. The CDR3 nucleotides read TGTGCCACAGCGGGGGCCGCCTACGAGCAGTACTTC.

V gene TRBV19 combines with J gene TRBJ1-2; D remains unclear. The V gene lost 7 bases and the J gene lost 3 bases, with 15 bases spanning the gap. The CDR3 sequence is 14 residues long. Germline assignment: CDR1 LNHDA and CDR2 SQIVND (reference sequence). The CDR3 loop reads CASTQPPHYYGYTF. The CDR3 DNA follows: TGTGCCAGTACCCAACCTCCCCACTACTATGGCTACACCTTC.

The chain employs TRBV12-5 and TRBJ1-6; D ambiguous. CDR3 length equals 13 residues. Trimming shortened V by 0 bases and J by 8 bases, and 5 bases separated the two germline ends. Germline CDR1 LGHNT, CDR2 FRNRAP. CDR3 sequence: CASGLVEDSPLHF. The CDR3 region has the DNA TGTGCTAGTGGTTTGGTCGAGGATTCACCCCTCCACTTT.

J is TRBJ1-1 and V is TRBV7-6; maybe TRBD1 (6 bases). CDR1 SGHVS and CDR2 FNYEAQ come from the germline V gene. Deletions cut 1 base from V and 4 bases from J, with 13 bases between. There are 15 residues in the CDR3. The CDR3 protein is CASSLGGRGSTEAFF. CDR3 DNA: TGTGCCAGCAGCTTAGGGGGCAGGGGTAGCACTGAAGCTTTCTTT.

This chain uses TRBV12-5 with TRBJ2-3; 8 nucleotides align to TRBD2. CDR3 length equals 17 residues. In germline, CDR1 is LGHNT, CDR2 FRNRAP. The trim removed 3 bases at V and 0 bases at J, leaving 8 bases unmatched. As DNA, the CDR3 is TGTGCTAGTGGTTTCACCGGGCGGGGGGCGAGCACAGATACGCAGTATTTT. It is translated as CASGFTGRGASTDTQYF. The whole variable domain, remainder taken from reference TRBV12-5 and TRBJ2-3, is DARVTQTPRHKVTEMGQEVTMRCQPILGHNTVFWYRQTMMQGLELLAYFRNRAPLDDSGMPKDRFSAEMPDATLATLKIQPSEPRDSAVYFCASGFTGRGASTDTQYFGPGTRLTVL.

The chain carries TRBV5-6 and TRBJ1-2, with D perhaps matching TRBD1 (6 bases). V was shortened by 4 bases and J by 4 bases, with 8 bases between the two germline ends. CDR3 size: 12 residues. Germline loops: CDR1 SGHDT, CDR2 YYEEEE. The chain's CDR3 is CASSGGLYGYTF. CDR3 DNA: TGTGCCAGCAGCGGGGGCCTCTATGGCTACACCTTC.

The chain has TRBV3-1 (or the pseudogene TRBV3-2) and TRBJ2-7, with 9 bases matching TRBD1. V shed 4 bases and J 2 bases; nucleotides not matched to a gene: 6. CDR3 length: 15 residues. CDR1 LGHDT and CDR2 YNNKEL come from the germline V gene (reference sequence). DNA for the CDR3: TGTGCCAGCAGCCGCGGGGGACAGGGTACCTACGAGCAGTACTTC. This gives the protein CASSRGGQGTYEQYF.

The chain combines TRBV19 with TRBJ1-2; tentatively, D is TRBD1 (5 bases). The V and J ends lost 8 bases and 4 bases respectively, with 11 bases between them. There are 12 residues in the CDR3. CDR1 and CDR2 from the germline V gene are LNHDA and SQIVND (reference sequence). The CDR3 sequence is CASRGGGYGYTF. The CDR3 nucleotides read TGTGCCAGTCGCGGGGGAGGCTATGGCTACACCTTC.

The chain uses TRBV5-4 and TRBJ2-7; D might be TRBD1 (5 bases). Trimming stripped 3 bases from V and 0 bases from J, with 10 bases between. This CDR3 region has 14 residues. CDR1 is SGHNT, CDR2 YYREEE, per germline (reference sequence). In nucleotides, the CDR3 is TGTGCCAGCAGCTCGTTCAGGGACTCCTACGAGCAGTACTTC. Encoded protein: CASSSFRDSYEQYF.

This chain links TRBV19 with TRBJ1-3, with 10 bases that match TRBD1. The CDR3 loop spans 15 amino acids. Trimming removed 8 bases from V and 8 bases from J; junction bases left unmatched: 12. Germline V gene data show CDR1 as LNHDA and CDR2 as SQIVND (reference sequence). This chain's CDR3 is CASGGTGVSSDTIYF. CDR3 nucleotides: TGTGCCAGTGGTGGGACAGGGGTGTCTTCGGACACCATATATTTT.

This clone has only a few counts. The gene calls are TRBV12-5 and TRBJ2-7, with TRBD2 as a possible D gene (6 bases). The CDR3 contains 13 residues. V was cut by 2 bases and J by 7 bases, with 12 bases left in between. The V gene's germline CDR1 is LGHNT and CDR2 FRNRAP. CDR3 bases: TGTGCTAGTGGTTTGTGGGGGGTCGAAGAGCAGTACTTC. It yields the protein CASGLWGVEEQYF.

The chain is built from TRBV10-3 and TRBJ1-2; D is unclear. Trimming cost V 0 bases and J 2 bases, with 4 bases left between them. The CDR3 spans 13 residues. Germline CDR1 is ENHRY and CDR2 is SYGVKD. The CDR3 sequence: CAISESGNYGYTF. DNA for the CDR3: TGTGCCATCAGTGAGTCCGGGAACTATGGCTACACCTTC.

The chain joins TRBV6-5 to TRBJ2-7; 7 positions agree with TRBD2. V shed 11 bases and J 0 bases; nucleotides not matched to a gene: 7. In germline, CDR1 is MNHEY, CDR2 SVGAGI. The CDR3 runs 13 residues. The CDR3 DNA follows: TGTGCCGCGGGCGGGGGTTACTCCTACGAGCAGTACTTC. Translating gives CAAGGGYSYEQYF.

The chain carries TRBV6-5 and TRBJ2-3, with 8 positions matching TRBD1. This CDR3 region has 14 residues. The trim removed 7 bases at V and 1 base at J, leaving 4 bases unmatched. The V gene's germline CDR1 is MNHEY and CDR2 SVGAGI. CDR3 sequence: CASTAQGGTDTQYF. DNA for the CDR3: TGTGCCAGCACCGCACAGGGGGGCACAGATACGCAGTATTTT.

This clone was seen a handful of times. The CDR3 bases are TGTGCCAGCAGGGCCACAGGGTCCCACGAGCAGTACTTC. Protein product: CASRATGSHEQYF. The chain recombines TRBV2 with TRBJ2-7; TRBD1 might be the D (6 bases). This CDR3 has 13 residues. The germline V gene has CDR1 SNHLY and CDR2 FYNNEI. V was trimmed by 6 bases and J by 5 bases, leaving 14 bases between them.

The table lists this clone with a few counts. The chain uses TRBV24-1 and TRBJ1-1; tentatively, D is TRBD1 (6 bases). The CDR3 is 17 residues long. Germline CDR1 is KGHDR and CDR2 is SFDVKD. Deletions cut 6 bases from V and 0 bases from J, with 19 bases between. In DNA, the CDR3 is TGTGCCACCAGTATAGTCCTGACAGGTGACATGAACACTGAAGCTTTCTTT. It translates to CATSIVLTGDMNTEAFF.